The sequence of this TCR beta chain was determined in a study of T cell changes during pregnancy in multiple sclerosis. CDR1 is MNHEY, CDR2 SVGAGI, per germline. The CDR3 contains 16 residues. Trimming removed 0 bases from V and 5 bases from J; junction bases left unmatched: 6. The assay was immunoSEQ multiplex PCR, and TCRdb's table has in-frame clones only and misses some. The data show roughly 86,000 clones, with 85% to 95% seen just once and 2% to 3% held by the top ten. The clonotype originates from a female donor with multiple sclerosis, enrolled in a pregnancy study. Sample: peripheral blood, taken in the first trimester of pregnancy. J is TRBJ2-2 and V is TRBV6-5; TRBD2 matches at 7 bases. The CDR3 DNA is TGTGCCAGCAGTTACTCGGGCGGGAGTTGGACCGGGGAGCTGTTTTTT. Protein: CASSYSGGSWTGELFF.